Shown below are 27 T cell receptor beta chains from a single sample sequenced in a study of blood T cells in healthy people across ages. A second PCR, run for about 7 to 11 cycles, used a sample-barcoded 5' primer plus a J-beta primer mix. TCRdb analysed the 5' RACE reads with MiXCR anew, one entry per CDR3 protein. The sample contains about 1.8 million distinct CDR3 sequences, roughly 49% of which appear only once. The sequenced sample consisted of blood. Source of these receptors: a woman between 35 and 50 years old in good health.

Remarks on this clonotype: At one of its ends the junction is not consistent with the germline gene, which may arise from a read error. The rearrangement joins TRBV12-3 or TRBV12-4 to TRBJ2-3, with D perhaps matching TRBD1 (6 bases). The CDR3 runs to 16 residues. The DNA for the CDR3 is TGTGCCAGCAGTACCGGGACAAGAGCGTGGGCAGATGCGCAGTATTTT. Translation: CASSTGTRAWADAQYF.

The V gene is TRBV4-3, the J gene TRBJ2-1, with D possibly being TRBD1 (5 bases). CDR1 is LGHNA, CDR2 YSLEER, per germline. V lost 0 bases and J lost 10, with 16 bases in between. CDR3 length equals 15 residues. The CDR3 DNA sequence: TGCGCCAGCAGCCAAGAGGCTAGGGGCCGTCAGGAGCAGTTCTTC. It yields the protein CASSQEARGRQEQFF.

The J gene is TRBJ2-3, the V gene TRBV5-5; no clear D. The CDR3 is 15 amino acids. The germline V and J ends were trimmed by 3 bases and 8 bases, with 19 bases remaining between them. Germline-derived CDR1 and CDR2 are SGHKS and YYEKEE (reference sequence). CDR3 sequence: CASSSIRARAGTQYF. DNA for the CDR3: TGTGCCAGCAGCTCAATCCGGGCCCGGGCAGGTACGCAGTATTTT. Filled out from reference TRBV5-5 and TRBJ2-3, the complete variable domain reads DAGVTQSPTHLIKTRGQQVTLRCSPISGHKSVSWYQQVLGQGPQFIFQYYEKEERGRGNFPDRFSARQFPNYSSELNVNALLLGDSALYLCASSSIRARAGTQYFGPGTRLTVL.

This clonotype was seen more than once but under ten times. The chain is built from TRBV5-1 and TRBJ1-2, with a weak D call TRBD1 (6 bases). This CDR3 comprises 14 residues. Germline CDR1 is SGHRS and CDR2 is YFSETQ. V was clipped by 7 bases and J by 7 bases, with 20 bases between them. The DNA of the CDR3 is TGCGCCAGCGACTCCGGAGGGGGGGAATCTGGCTACACCTTC. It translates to CASDSGGGESGYTF.

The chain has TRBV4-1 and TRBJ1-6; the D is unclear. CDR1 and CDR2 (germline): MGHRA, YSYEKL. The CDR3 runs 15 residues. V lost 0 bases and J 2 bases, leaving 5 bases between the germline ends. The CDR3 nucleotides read TGCGCCAGCAGCCAAGATCCGGCCTATAATTCACCCCTCCACTTT. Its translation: CASSQDPAYNSPLHF.

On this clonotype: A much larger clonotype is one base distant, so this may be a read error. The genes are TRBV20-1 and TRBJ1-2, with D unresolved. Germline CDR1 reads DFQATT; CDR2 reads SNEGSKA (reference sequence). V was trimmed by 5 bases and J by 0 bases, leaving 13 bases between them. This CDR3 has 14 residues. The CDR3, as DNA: TGCAGTGCTTTCTCCGGGATAACTAACTATGGCTACACCTTC. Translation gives CSAFSGITNYGYTF.

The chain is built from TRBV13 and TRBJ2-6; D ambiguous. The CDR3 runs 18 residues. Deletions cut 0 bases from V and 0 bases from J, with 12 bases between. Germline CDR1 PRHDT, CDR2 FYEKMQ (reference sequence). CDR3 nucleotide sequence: TGTGCCAGCAGCTTAGGGTCGGGCCGCACCTCTGGGGCCAACGTCCTGACTTTC. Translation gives CASSLGSGRTSGANVLTF. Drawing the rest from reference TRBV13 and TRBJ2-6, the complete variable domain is AAGVIQSPRHLIKEKRETATLKCYPIPRHDTVYWYQQGPGQDPQFLISFYEKMQSDKGSIPDRFSAQQFSDYHSELNMSSLELGDSALYFCASSLGSGRTSGANVLTFGAGSRLTVL.

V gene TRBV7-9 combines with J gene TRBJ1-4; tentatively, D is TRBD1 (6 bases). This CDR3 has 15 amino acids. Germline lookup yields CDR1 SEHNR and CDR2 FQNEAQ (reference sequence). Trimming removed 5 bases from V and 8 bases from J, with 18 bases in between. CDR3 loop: CASSIQEGVNEKLFF. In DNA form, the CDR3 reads TGTGCCAGCAGCATTCAAGAGGGGGTGAACGAAAAACTGTTTTTT.

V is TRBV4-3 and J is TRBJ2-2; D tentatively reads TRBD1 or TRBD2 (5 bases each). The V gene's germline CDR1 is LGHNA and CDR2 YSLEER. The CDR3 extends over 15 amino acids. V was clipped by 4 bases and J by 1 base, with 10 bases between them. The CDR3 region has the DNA TGCGCCAGCAGCCCAGGGAGCGAGAACACCGGGGAGCTGTTTTTT. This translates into CASSPGSENTGELFF.

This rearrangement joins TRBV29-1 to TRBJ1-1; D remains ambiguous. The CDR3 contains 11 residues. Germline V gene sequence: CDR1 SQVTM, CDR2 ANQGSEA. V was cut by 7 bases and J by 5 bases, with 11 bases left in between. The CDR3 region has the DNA TGCAGCGGCGGACGGGTAACTGAAGCTTTCTTT. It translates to CSGGRVTEAFF.

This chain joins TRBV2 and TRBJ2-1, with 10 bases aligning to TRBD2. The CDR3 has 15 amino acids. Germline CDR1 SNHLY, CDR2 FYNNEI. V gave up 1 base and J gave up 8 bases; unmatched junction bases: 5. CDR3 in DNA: TGTGCCAGCAGTGAAGGAGCGGGGGGGCTCTATGAGCAGTTCTTC. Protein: CASSEGAGGLYEQFF.

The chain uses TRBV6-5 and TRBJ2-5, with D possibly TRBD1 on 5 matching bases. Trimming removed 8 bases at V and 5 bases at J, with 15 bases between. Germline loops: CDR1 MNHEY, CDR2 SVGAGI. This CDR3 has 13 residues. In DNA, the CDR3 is TGTGCCAGCCAAGGGGCGTACGGGGAGACCCAGTACTTC. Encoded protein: CASQGAYGETQYF.

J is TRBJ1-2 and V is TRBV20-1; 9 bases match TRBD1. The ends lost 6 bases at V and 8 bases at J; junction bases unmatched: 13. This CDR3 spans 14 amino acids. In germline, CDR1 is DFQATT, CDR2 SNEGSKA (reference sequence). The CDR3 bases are TGCAGTGCCCGGACAGGGGAGGGACCTGGGGGCTACACCTTC. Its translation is CSARTGEGPGGYTF.

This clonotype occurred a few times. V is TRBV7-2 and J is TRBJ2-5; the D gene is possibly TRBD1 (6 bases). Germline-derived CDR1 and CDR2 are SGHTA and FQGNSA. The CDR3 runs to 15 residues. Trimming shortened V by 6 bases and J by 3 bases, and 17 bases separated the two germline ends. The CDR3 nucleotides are TGTGCCAGCAGTCCGACAGGTCTCATTAAAGAGACCCAGTACTTC. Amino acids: CASSPTGLIKETQYF.

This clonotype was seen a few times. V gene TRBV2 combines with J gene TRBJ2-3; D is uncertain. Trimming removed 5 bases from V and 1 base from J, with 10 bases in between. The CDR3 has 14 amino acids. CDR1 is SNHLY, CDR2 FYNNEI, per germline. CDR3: CASSSRAGTDTQYF. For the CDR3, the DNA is TGTGCCAGCAGTTCTCGGGCGGGCACAGATACGCAGTATTTT.

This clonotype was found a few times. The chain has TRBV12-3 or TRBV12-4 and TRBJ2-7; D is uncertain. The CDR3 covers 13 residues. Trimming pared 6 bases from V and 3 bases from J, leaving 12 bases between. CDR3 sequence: CASSLSVNYEQYF. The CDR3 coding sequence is TGTGCCAGCAGCCTTTCAGTAAACTACGAGCAGTACTTC.

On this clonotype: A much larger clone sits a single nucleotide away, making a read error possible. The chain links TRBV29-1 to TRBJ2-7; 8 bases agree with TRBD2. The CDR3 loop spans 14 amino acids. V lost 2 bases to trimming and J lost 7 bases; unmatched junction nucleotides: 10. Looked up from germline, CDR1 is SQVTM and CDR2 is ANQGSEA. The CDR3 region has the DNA TGCAGCGTTGAAAGGCGGGGGGTTGACAATGAGCAGTACTTC. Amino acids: CSVERRGVDNEQYF.

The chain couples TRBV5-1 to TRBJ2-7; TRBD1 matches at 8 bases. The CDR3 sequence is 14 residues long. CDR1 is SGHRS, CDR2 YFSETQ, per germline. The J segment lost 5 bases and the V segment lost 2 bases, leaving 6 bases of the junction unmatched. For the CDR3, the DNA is TGCGCCAGCAGCTTAGTTCCGACAGGGGACGAGCAGTACTTC. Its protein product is CASSLVPTGDEQYF.

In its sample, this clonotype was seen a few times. The CDR3 sequence is CASSFADRSTYEQYF. The CDR3 DNA follows: TGTGCCAGCAGTTTTGCCGACAGATCGACCTACGAGCAGTACTTC. The gene calls are TRBV27 and TRBJ2-7; tentative D call: TRBD1 (5 bases). The CDR3 extends over 15 amino acids. The germline CDR1 and CDR2 sequences are MNHEY and SMNVEV (reference sequence). Between the trimmed V and J ends, which lost 3 bases and 2 bases, there was a span of 14 bases.

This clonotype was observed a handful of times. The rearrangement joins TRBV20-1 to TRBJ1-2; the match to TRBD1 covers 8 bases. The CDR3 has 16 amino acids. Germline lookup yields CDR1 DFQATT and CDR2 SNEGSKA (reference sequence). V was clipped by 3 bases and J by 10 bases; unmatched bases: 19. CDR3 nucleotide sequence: TGCAGTGCTAGTTTGGCAGGGGGCACCCTTTCCCGGGCCTACACCTTC. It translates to CSASLAGGTLSRAYTF.

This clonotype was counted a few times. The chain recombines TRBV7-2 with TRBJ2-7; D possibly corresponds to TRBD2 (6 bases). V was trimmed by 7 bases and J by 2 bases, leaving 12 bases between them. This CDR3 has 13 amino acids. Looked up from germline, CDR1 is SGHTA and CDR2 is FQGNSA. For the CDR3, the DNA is TGTGCCAGCACCTCGTGGGGGGCCTACGAGCAGTACTTC. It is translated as CASTSWGAYEQYF.

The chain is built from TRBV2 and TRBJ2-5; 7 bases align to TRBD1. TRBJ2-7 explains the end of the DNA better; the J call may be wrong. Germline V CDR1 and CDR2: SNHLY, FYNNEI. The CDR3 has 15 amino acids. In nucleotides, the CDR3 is TGTGCCAGCAGTGAACAGGGACAGACCTCCTACGAGCAGTACTTC. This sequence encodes CASSEQGQTSYEQYF.

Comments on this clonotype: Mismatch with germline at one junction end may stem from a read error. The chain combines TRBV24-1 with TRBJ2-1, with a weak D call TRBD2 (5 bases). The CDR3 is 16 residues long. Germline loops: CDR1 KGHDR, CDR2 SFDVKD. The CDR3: CATSDSGKGMVNAQFF. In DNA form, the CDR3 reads TGTGCCACCAGTGATTCCGGGAAGGGTATGGTAAATGCGCAGTTCTTC.

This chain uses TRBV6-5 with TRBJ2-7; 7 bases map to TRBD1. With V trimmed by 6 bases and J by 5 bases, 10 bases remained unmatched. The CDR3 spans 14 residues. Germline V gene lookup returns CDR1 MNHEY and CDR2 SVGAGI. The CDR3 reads CASSPPSTGNEQYF. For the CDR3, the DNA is TGTGCCAGCAGCCCCCCCTCGACAGGGAACGAGCAGTACTTC.

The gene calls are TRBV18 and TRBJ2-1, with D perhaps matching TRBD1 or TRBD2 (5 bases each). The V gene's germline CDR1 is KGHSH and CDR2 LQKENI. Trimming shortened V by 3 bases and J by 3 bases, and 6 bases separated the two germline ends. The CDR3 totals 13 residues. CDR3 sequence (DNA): TGTGCCAGCTCACCGGGGGACTACAATGAGCAGTTCTTC. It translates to CASSPGDYNEQFF. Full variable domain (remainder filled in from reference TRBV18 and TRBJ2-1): NAGVMQNPRHLVRRRGQEARLRCSPMKGHSHVYWYRQLPEEGLKFMVYLQKENIIDESGMPKERFSAEFPKEGPSILRIQQVVRGDSAAYFCASSPGDYNEQFFGPGTRLTVL.

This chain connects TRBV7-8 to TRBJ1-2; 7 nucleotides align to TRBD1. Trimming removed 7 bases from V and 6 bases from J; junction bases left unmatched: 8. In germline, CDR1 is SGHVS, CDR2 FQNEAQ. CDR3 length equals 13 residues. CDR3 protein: CASTGTVDNGYTF. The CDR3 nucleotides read TGTGCCAGCACCGGGACAGTAGATAATGGCTACACCTTC.

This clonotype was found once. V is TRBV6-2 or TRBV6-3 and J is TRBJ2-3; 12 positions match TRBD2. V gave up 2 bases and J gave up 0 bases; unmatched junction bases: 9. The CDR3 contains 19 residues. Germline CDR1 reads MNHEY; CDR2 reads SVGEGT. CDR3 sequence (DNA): TGTGCCAGCAGTTACCCTACTAGCGGGGGGACCTACAGCACAGATACGCAGTATTTT. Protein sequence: CASSYPTSGGTYSTDTQYF.